The 3 T cell receptor beta chains given below trace back to one sample, sequenced in a study of cytomegalovirus exposure and HLA in healthy donors. The PCR made use of 60 Vbeta and 13 Jbeta primers. Produced via immunoSEQ multiplex PCR; TCRdb's table is partial and in-frame only. The table has 200,000 or so clones, more than 70% seen once. Sequencing was done on a sample of PBMCs. Source of these receptors: a boy between 5 and 17 years old in good health and CMV-seronegative.

The chain recombines TRBV14 with TRBJ1-2; a possible D gene is TRBD1 (6 bases). This CDR3 region has 15 residues. V lost 0 bases and J lost 4, with 12 bases in between. The germline V gene encodes CDR1 SGHDN and CDR2 FVKESK. CDR3 in DNA: TGTGCCAGCAGCCAAGACCCCGGACAGATCTATGGCTACACCTTC. Translated: CASSQDPGQIYGYTF.

This chain uses TRBV4-2 with TRBJ2-1; the match to TRBD2 covers 7 bases. V lost 7 bases and J lost 6; bases outside the gene matches: 12. The CDR3 is 15 residues long. Germline assignment: CDR1 LGHNA and CDR2 YNFKEQ. CDR3 protein: CASNIGGTTSNEQFF. For the CDR3, the DNA is TGTGCCAGCAACATTGGCGGGACTACTTCCAATGAGCAGTTCTTC.

This chain connects TRBV2 to TRBJ2-3; a possible D gene is TRBD2 (6 bases). The CDR3 covers 14 residues. V shed 7 bases and J shed 2 bases, with 13 bases lying between them. Germline CDR1 SNHLY, CDR2 FYNNEI. DNA for the CDR3: TGTGCCAGCAAGGGCGGGGCTTCCACAGATACGCAGTATTTT. Translated, it gives CASKGGASTDTQYF.